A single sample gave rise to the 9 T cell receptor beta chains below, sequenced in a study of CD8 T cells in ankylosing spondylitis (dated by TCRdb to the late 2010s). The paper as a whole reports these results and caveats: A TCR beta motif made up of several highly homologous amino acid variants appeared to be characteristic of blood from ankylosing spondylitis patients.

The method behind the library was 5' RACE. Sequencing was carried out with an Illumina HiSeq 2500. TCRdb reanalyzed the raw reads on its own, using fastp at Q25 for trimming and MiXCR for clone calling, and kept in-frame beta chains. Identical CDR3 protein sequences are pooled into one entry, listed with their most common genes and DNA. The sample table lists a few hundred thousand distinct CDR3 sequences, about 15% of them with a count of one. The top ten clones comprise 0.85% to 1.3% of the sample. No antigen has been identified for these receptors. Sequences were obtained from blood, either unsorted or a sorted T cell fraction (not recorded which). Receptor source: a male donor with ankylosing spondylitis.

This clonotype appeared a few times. CDR3 bases: TGTGCCAGCAGTGAAAGGACACCCCAGGGAGAGACCCAGTACTTC. Protein product: CASSERTPQGETQYF. This sequence joins TRBV6-1 and TRBJ2-5, with D possibly matching TRBD1 (5 bases). The CDR3 contains 15 residues. Trimming removed 2 bases from V and 4 bases from J, with 14 bases in between. Germline lookup yields CDR1 MNHNS and CDR2 SASEGT.

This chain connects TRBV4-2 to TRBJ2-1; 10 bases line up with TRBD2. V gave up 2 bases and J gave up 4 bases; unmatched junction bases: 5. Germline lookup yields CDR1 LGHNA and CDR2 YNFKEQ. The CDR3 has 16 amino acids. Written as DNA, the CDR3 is TGTGCCAGCAGCCAACGCCCTAGCGGGGGTTACAATGAGCAGTTCTTC. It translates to CASSQRPSGGYNEQFF.

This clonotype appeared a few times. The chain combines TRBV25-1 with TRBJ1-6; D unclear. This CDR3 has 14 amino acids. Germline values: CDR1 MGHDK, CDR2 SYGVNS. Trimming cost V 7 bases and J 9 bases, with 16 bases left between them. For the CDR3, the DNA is TGTGCCAGCAAGTTCGGGGTGTCAGGTTCACCCCTCCACTTT. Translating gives CASKFGVSGSPLHF.

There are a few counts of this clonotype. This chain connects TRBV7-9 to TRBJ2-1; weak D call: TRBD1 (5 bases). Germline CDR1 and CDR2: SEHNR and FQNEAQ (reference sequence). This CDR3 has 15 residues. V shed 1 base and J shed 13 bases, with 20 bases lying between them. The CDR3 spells CASSLDELMGLRQFF. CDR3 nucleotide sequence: TGTGCCAGCAGCTTAGATGAACTTATGGGGCTGAGACAGTTCTTC.

The CDR3: CASSYKGGFTDTQYF. In DNA, the CDR3 is TGTGCCAGCAGTTACAAGGGGGGCTTTACAGATACGCAGTATTTT. The rearrangement uses TRBV6-5 and TRBJ2-3; D possibly uses TRBD1 or TRBD2 (6 bases each). Germline V gene lookup returns CDR1 MNHEY and CDR2 SVGAGI. This CDR3 region has 15 residues. V was pared by 2 bases and J by 3 bases, with 12 bases between.

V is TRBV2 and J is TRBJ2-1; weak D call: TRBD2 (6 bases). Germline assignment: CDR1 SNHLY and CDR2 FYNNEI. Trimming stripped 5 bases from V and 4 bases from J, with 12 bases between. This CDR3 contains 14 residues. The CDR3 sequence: CASSRLDGYNEQFF. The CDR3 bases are TGTGCCAGCAGTCGACTAGATGGGTACAATGAGCAGTTCTTC.

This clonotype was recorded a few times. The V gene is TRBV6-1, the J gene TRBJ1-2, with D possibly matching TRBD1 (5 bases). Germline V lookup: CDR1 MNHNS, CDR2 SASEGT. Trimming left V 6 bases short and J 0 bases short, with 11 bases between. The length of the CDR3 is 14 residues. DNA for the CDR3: TGTGCCAGCAGGGACACCATTGCTAACTATGGCTACACCTTC. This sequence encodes CASRDTIANYGYTF.

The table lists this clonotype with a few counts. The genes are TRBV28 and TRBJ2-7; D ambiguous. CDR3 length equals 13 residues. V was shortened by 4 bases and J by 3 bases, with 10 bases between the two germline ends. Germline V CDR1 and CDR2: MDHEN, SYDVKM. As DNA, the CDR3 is TGTGCCAGCAGTTCCCCCGGCCTCTACGAGCAGTACTTC. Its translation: CASSSPGLYEQYF.

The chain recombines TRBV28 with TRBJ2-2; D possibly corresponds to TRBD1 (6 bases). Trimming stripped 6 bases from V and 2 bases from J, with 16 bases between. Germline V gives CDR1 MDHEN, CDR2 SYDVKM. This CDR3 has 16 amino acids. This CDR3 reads CASRGKKGVNTGELFF. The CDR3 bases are TGTGCCAGCAGAGGGAAAAAGGGGGTAAACACCGGGGAGCTGTTTTTT.